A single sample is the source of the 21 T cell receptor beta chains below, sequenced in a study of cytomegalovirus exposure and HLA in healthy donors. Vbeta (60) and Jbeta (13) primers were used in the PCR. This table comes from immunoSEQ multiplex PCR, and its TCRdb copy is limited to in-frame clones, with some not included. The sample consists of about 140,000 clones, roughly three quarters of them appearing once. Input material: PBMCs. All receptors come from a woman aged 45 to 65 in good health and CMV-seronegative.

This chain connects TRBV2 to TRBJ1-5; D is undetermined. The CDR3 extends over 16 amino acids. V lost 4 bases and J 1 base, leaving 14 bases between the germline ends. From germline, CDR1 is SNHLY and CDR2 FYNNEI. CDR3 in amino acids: CASSGSRLRSNQPQHF. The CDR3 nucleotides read TGTGCCAGCAGTGGGAGTCGGCTTAGAAGCAATCAGCCCCAGCATTTT.

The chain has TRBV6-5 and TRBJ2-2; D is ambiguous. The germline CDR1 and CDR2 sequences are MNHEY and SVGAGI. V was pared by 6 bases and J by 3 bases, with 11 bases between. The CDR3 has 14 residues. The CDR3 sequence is CASRTSGHTGELFF. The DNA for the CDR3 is TGTGCCAGCAGAACCTCTGGGCACACCGGGGAGCTGTTTTTT.

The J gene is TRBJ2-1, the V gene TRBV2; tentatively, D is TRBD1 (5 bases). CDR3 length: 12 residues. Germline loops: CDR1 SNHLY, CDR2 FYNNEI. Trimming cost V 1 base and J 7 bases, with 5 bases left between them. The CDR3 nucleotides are TGTGCCAGCAGTGAAGAGGGGAATGAGCAGTTCTTC. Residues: CASSEEGNEQFF.

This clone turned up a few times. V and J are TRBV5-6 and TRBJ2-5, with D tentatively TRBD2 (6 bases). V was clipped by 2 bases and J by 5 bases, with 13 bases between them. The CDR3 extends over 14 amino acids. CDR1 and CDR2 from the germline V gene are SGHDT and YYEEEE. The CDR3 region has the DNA TGTGCCAGCAGCTTCGGGACTGGAGGGGAGACCCAGTACTTC. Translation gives CASSFGTGGETQYF.

CDR3 loop: CAIGRGDQPQHF. The DNA of the CDR3 is TGTGCCATCGGCAGGGGCGATCAGCCCCAGCATTTT. The J gene is TRBJ1-5, the V gene TRBV19, with D maybe TRBD1 (6 bases). The CDR3 consists of 12 residues. Trimming left V 10 bases short and J 5 bases short, with 12 bases between. Germline V gene sequence: CDR1 LNHDA, CDR2 SQIVND (reference sequence).

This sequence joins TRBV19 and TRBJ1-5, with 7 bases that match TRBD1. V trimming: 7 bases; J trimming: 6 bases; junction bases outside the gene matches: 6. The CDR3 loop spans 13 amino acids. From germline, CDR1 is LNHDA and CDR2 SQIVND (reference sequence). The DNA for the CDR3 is TGTGCCAGTAAGGACAGGATAAGTCAGCCCCAGCATTTT. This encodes CASKDRISQPQHF.

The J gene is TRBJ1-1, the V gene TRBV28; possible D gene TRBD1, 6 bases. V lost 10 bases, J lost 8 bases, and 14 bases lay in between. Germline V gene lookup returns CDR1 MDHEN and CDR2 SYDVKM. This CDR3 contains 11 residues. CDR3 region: CATGGAPEAFF. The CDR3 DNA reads TGTGCCACCGGGGGGGCCCCCGAAGCTTTCTTT.

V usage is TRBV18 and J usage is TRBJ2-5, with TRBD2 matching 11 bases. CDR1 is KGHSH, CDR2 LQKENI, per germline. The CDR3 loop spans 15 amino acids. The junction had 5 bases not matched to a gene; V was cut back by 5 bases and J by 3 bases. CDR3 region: CASSRTSGSEETQYF. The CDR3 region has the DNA TGTGCCAGCTCAAGGACTAGCGGGTCCGAAGAGACCCAGTACTTC. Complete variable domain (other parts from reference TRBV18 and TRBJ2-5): NAGVMQNPRHLVRRRGQEARLRCSPMKGHSHVYWYRQLPEEGLKFMVYLQKENIIDESGMPKERFSAEFPKEGPSILRIQQVVRGDSAAYFCASSRTSGSEETQYFGPGTRLLVL.

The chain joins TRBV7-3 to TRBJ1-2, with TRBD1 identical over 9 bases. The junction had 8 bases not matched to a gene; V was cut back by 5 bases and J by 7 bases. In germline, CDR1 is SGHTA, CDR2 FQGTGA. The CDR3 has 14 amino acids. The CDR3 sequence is CASSEGQGPFGYTF. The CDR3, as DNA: TGTGCCAGCAGCGAAGGACAGGGGCCCTTTGGCTACACCTTC.

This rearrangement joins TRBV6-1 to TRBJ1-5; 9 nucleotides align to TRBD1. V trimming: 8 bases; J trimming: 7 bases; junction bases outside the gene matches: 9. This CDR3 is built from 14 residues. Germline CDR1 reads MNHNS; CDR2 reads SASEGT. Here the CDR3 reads CASARTGEGQPQHF. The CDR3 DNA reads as TGTGCCAGCGCCCGGACAGGGGAAGGCCAGCCCCAGCATTTT.

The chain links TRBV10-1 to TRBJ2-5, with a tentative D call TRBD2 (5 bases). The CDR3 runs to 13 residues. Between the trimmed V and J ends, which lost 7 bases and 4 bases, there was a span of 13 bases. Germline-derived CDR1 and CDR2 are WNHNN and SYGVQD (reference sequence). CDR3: CASTQIRGETQYF. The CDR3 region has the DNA TGCGCCAGCACCCAGATTCGGGGAGAGACCCAGTACTTC.

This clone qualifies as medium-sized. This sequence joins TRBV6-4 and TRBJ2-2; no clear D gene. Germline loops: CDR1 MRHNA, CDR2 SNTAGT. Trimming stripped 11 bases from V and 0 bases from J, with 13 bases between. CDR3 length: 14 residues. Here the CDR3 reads CAVVTPSNTGELFF. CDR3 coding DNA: TGTGCCGTAGTAACCCCCTCGAACACCGGGGAGCTGTTTTTT.

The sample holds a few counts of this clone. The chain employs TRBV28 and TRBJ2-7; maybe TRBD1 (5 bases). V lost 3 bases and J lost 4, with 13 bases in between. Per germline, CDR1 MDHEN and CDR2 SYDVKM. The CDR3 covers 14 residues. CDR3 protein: CASSFAGLGYEQYF. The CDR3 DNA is TGTGCCAGCAGTTTCGCAGGGTTAGGATACGAGCAGTACTTC.

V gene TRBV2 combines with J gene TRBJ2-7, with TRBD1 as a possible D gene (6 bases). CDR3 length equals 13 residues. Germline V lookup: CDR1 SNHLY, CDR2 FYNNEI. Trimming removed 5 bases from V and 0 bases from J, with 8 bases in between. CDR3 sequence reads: CASSTGNSYEQYF. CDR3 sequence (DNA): TGTGCCAGCAGTACAGGGAACTCCTACGAGCAGTACTTC. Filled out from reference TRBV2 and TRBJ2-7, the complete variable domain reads EPEVTQTPSHQVTQMGQEVILRCVPISNHLYFYWYRQILGQKVEFLVSFYNNEISEKSEIFDDQFSVERPDGSNFTLKIRSTKLEDSAMYFCASSTGNSYEQYFGPGTRLTVT.

The CDR3 region is CASSIRDSNYGYTF. Written as DNA, the CDR3 is TGTGCCAGCAGCATACGGGACAGTAACTATGGCTACACCTTC. The V gene is TRBV27, the J gene TRBJ1-2, with 7 bases lining up with TRBD1. From germline, CDR1 is MNHEY and CDR2 SMNVEV (reference sequence). J was trimmed by 1 base and V by 6 bases; bases with no gene match: 5. The CDR3 runs 14 residues.

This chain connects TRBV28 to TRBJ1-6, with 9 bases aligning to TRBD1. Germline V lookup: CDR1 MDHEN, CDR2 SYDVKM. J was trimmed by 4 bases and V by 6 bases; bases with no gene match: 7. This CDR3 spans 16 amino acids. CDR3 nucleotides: TGTGCCAGCAGCTTAGGGACAGGGTATTATAATTCACCCCTCCACTTT. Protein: CASSLGTGYYNSPLHF.

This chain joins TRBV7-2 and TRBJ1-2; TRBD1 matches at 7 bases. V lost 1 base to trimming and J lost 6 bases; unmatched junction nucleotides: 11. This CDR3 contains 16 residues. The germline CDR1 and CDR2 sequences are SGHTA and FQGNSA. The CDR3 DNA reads TGTGCCAGCAGCTTAGAGGGCACAGGGGATAGGGATGGCTACACCTTC. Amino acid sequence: CASSLEGTGDRDGYTF.

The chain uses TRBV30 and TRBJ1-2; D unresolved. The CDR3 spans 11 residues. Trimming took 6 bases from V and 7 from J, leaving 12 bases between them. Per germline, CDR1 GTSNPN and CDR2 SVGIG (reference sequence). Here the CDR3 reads CACYLLPGYTF. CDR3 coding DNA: TGTGCCTGTTATCTACTTCCTGGCTACACCTTC.

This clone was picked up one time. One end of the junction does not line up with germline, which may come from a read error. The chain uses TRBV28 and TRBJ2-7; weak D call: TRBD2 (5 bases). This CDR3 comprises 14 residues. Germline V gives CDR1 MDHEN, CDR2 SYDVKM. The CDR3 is CASCLAFPSYEQYF. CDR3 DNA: TGTGCCAGCTGTTTAGCGTTCCCCTCCTACGAGCAGTACTTC.

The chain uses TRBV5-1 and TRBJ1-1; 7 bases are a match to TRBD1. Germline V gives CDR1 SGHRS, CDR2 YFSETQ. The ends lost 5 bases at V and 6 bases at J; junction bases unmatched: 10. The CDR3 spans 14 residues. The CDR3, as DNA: TGCGCCAGCAGACTGACAGGGCCTGCACCTGAAGCTTTCTTT. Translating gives CASRLTGPAPEAFF. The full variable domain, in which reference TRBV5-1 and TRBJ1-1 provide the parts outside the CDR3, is KAGVTQTPRYLIKTRGQQVTLSCSPISGHRSVSWYQQTPGQGLQFLFEYFSETQRNKGNFPGRFSGRQFSNSRSEMNVSTLELGDSALYLCASRLTGPAPEAFFGQGTRLTVV.

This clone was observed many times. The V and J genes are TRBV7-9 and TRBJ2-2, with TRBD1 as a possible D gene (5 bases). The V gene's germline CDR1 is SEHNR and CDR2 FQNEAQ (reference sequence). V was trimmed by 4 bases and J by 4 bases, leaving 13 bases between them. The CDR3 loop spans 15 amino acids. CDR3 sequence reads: CASSSQDTITGELFF. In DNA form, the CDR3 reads TGTGCCAGCAGCTCACAGGACACGATCACCGGGGAGCTGTTTTTT.